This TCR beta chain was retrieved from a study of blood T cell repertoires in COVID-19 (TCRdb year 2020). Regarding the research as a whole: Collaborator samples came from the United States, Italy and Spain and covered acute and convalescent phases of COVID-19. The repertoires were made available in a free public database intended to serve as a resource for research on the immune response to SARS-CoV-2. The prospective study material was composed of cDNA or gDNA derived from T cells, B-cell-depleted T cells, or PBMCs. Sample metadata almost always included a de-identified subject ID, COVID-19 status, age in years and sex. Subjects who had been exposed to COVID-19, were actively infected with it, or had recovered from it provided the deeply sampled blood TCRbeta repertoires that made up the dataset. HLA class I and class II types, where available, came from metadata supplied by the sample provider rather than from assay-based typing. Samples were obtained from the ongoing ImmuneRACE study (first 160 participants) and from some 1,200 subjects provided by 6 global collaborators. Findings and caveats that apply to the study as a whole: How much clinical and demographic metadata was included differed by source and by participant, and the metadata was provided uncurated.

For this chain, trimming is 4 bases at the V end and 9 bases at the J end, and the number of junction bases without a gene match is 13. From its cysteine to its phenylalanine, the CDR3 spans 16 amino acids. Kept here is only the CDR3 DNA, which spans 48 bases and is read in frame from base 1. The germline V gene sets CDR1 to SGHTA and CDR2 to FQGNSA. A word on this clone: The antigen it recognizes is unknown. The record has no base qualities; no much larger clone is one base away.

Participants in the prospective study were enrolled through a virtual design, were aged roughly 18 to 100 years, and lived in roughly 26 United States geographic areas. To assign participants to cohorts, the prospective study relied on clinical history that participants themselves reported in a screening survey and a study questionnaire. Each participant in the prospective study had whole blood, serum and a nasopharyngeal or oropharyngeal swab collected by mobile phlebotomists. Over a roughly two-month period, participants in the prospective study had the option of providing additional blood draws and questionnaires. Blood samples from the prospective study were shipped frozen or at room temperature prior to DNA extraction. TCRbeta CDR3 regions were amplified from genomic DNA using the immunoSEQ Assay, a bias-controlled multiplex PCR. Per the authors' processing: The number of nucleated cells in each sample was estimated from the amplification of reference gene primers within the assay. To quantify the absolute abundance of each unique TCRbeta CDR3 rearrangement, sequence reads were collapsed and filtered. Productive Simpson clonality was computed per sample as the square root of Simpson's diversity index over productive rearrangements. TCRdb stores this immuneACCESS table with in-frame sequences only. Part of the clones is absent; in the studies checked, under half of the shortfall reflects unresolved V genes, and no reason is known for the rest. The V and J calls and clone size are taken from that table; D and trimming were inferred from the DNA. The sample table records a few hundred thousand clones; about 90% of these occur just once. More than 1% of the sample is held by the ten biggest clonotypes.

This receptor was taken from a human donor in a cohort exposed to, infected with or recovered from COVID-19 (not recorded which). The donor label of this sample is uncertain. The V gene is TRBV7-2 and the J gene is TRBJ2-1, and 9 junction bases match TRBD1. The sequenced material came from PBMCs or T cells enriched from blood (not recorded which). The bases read TGTGCCAGCAGCTCCGGGACAGGGAATAGTTTTACTGAGCAGTTCTTC. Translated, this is CASSSGTGNSFTEQFF.